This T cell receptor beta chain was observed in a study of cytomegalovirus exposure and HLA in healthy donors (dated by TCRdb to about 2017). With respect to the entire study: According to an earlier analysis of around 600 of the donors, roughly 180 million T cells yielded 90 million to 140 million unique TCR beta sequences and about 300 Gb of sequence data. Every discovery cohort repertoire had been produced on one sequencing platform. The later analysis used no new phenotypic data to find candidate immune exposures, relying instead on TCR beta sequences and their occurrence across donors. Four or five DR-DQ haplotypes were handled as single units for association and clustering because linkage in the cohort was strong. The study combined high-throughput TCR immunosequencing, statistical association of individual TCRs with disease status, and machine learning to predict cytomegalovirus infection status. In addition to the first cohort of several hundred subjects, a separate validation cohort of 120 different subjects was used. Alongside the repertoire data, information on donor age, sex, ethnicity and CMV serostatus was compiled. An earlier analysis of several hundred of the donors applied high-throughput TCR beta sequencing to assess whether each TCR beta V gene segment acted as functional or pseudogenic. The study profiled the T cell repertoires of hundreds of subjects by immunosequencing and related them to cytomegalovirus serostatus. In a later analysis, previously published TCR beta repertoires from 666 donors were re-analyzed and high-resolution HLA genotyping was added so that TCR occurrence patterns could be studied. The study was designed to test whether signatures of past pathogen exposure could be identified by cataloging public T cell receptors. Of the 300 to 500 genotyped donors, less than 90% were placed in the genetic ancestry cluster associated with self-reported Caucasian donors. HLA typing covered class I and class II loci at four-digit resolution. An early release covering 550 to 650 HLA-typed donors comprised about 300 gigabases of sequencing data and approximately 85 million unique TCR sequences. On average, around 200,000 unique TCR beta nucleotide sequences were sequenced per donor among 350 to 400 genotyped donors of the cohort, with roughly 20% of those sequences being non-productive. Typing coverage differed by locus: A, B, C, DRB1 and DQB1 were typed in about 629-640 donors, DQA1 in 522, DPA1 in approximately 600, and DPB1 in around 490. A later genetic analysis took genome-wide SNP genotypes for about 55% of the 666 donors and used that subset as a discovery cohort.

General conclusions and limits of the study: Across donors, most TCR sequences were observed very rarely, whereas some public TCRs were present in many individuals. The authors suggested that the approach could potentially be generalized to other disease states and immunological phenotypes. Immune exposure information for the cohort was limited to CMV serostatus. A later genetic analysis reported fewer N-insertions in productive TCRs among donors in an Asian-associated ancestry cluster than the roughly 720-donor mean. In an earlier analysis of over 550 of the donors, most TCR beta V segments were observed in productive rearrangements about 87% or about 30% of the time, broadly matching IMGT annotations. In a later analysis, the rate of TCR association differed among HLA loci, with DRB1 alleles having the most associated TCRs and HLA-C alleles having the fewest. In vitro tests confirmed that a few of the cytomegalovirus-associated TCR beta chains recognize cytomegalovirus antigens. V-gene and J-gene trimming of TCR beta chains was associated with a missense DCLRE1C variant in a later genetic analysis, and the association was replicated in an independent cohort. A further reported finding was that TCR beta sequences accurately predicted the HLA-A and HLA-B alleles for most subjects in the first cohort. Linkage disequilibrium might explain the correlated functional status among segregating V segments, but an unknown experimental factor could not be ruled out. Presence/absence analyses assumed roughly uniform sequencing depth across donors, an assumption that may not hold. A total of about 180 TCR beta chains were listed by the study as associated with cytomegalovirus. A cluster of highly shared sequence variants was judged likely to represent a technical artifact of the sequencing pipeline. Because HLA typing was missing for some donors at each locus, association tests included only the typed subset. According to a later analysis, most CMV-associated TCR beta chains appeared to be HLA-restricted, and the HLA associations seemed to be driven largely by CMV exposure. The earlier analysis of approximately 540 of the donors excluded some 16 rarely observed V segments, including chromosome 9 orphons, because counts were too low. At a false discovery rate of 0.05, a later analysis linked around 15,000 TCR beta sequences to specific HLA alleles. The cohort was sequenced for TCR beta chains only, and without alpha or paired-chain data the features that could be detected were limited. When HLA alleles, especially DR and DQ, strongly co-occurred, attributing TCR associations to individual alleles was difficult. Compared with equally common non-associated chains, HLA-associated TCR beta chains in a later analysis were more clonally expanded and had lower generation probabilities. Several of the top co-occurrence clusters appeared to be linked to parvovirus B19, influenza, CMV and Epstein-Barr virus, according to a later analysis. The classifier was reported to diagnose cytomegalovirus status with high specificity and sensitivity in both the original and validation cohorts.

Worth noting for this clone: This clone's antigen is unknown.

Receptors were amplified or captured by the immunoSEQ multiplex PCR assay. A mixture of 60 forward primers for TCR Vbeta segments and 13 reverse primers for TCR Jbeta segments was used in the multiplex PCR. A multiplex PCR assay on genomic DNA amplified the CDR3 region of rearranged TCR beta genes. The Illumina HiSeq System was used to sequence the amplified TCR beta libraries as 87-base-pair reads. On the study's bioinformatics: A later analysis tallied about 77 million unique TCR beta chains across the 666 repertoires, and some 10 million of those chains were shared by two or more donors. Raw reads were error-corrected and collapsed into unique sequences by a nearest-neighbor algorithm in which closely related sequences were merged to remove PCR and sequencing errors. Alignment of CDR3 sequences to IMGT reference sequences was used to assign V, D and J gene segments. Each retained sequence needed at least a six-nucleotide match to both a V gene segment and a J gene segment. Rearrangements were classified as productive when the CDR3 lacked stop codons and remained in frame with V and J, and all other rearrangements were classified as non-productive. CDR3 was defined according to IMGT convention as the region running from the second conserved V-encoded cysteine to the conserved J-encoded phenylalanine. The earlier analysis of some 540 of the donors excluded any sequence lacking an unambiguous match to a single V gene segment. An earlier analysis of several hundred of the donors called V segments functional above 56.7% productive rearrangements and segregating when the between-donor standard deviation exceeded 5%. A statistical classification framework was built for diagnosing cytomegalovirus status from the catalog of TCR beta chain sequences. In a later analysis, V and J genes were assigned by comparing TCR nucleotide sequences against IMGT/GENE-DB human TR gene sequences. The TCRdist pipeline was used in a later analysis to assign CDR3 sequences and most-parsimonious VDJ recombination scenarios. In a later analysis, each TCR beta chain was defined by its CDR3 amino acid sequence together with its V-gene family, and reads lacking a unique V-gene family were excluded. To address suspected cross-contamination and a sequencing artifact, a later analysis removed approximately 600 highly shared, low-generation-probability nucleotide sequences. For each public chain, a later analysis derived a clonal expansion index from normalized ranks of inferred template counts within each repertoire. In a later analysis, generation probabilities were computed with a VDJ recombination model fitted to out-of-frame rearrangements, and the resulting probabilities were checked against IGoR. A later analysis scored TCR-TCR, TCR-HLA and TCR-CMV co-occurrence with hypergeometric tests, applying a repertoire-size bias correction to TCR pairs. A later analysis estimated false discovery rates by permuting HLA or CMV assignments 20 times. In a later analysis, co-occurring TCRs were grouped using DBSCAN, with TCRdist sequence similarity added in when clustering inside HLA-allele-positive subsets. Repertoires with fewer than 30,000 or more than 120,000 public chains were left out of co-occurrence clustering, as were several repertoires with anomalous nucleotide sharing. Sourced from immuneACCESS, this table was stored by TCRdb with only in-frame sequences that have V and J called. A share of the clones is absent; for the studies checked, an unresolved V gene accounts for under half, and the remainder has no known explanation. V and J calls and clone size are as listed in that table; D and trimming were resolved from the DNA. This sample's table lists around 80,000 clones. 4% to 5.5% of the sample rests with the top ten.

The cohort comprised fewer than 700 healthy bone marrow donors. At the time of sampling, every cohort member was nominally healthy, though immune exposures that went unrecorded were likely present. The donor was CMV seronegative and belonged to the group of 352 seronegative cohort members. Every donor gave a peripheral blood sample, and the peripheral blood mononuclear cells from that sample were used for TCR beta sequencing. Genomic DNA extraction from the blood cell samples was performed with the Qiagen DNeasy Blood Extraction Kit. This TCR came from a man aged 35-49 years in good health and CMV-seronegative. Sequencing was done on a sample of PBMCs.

The DNA reads TGTGCCATCAGTGAGGTCAGGGCTGGAAACACCATATATTTT. The resulting protein is CAISEVRAGNTIYF. The sequence links TRBV10-3 to TRBJ1-3; the D region possibly corresponds to TRBD1 (5 bases align). The germline V gene encodes CDR1 ENHRY and CDR2 SYGVKD. The CDR3 goes from the cysteine to the phenylalanine over 14 residues. The CDR3 DNA has 42 bases and is translated from base 1. V drops 2 bases and J drops 2 bases, leaving 7 bases in between.